These T cell receptor beta chains were read from a single sample in a study of blood T cell repertoires in COVID-19. Here immunoSEQ multiplex PCR was the method, and the copy in TCRdb shows in-frame clones only, minus some. Here the sample spans 100,000 to 150,000 clones, approximately 90% being singletons. The sequenced sample was peripheral blood. These receptors were collected from a man aged 50 to 60 with acute or convalescent COVID-19. Each CDR3 is given with its conserved first and last residue. The D gene is left open where the match is weak. Only part of the rows carry a size: once, few, many, or a class if the clone is expanded.

j_gene: TRBJ1-3
d_gene: TRBD1
v_gene: TRBV5-1
abundance: .
CDR3aa: CASSLAGQGAGNTIYF
CDR3nt: TGCGCCAGCAGCTTGGCTGGACAGGGAGCGGGAAACACCATATATTTT

j_gene: TRBJ1-5
d_gene: .
v_gene: TRBV4-1
abundance: once
CDR3aa: CASSQLYPVLGRQPQHF
CDR3nt: TGCGCCAGCAGCCAACTATATCCGGTTTTGGGCCGTCAGCCCCAGCATTTT

j_gene: TRBJ2-7
d_gene: .
v_gene: TRBV5-1
abundance: .
CDR3aa: CASSFQGSDQQYF
CDR3nt: TGCGCCAGCAGCTTTCAGGGGAGTGACCAACAGTACTTC

j_gene: TRBJ2-5
d_gene: TRBD1
v_gene: TRBV5-1
abundance: .
CDR3aa: CASSPGTVGRGETQYF
CDR3nt: TGCGCCAGCAGCCCGGGGACAGTGGGACGGGGAGAGACCCAGTACTTC

j_gene: TRBJ2-7
d_gene: TRBD2
v_gene: TRBV11-2
abundance: .
CDR3aa: CASSLDRGLPGEQYF
CDR3nt: TGTGCCAGCAGCTTAGATAGGGGACTACCAGGCGAGCAGTACTTC

j_gene: TRBJ1-4
d_gene: .
v_gene: TRBV4-1
abundance: .
CDR3aa: CASSPGIATNEKLFF
CDR3nt: TGCGCCAGCAGCCCGGGAATTGCAACTAATGAAAAACTGTTTTTT

j_gene: TRBJ1-4
d_gene: TRBD1
v_gene: TRBV28
abundance: once
CDR3aa: CASRLDRGGGNEKLFF
CDR3nt: TGTGCCAGCAGGTTAGACAGGGGCGGAGGTAATGAAAAACTGTTTTTT

j_gene: TRBJ2-3
d_gene: .
v_gene: TRBV5-6
abundance: .
CDR3aa: CASSLTRGTQYF
CDR3nt: TGTGCCAGCAGCTTGACCCGGGGTACGCAGTATTTT

j_gene: TRBJ1-2
d_gene: .
v_gene: TRBV28
abundance: .
CDR3aa: CASSLYSANYGYTF
CDR3nt: TGTGCCAGCAGTTTATATTCCGCTAACTATGGCTACACCTTC

j_gene: TRBJ1-3
d_gene: TRBD1
v_gene: TRBV13
abundance: few
CDR3aa: CASSPGQRNTIYF
CDR3nt: TGTGCCAGCAGCCCGGGACAGAGAAACACCATATATTTT

j_gene: TRBJ1-5
d_gene: TRBD1
v_gene: TRBV29-1
abundance: once
CDR3aa: CSVRQGEYQPQHF
CDR3nt: TGCAGCGTTCGTCAGGGGGAGTATCAGCCCCAGCATTTT

j_gene: TRBJ2-1
d_gene: .
v_gene: TRBV3-1/TRBV3-2
abundance: .
CDR3aa: CASSQVIRRGADNEQFF
CDR3nt: TGTGCCAGCAGCCAAGTTATTCGTCGGGGGGCGGACAATGAGCAGTTCTTC

j_gene: TRBJ2-7
d_gene: .
v_gene: TRBV6-1
abundance: few
CDR3aa: CASSERSGVEGYEQYF
CDR3nt: TGTGCCAGCAGTGAAAGGTCCGGGGTGGAAGGGTACGAGCAGTACTTC

j_gene: TRBJ2-1
d_gene: TRBD2
v_gene: TRBV9
abundance: once
CDR3aa: CASSSGLAQKQFF
CDR3nt: TGTGCCAGCAGCTCCGGACTAGCGCAAAAGCAGTTCTTC

j_gene: TRBJ2-4
d_gene: .
v_gene: TRBV28
abundance: .
CDR3aa: CASSSRTLAKNIQYF
CDR3nt: TGTGCCAGCAGTTCCAGAACGCTAGCCAAAAACATTCAGTACTTC

j_gene: TRBJ1-1
d_gene: .
v_gene: TRBV9
abundance: .
CDR3aa: CASSGGTEAFF
CDR3nt: TGTGCCAGCAGCGGAGGGACAGAAGCTTTCTTT

j_gene: TRBJ2-1
d_gene: .
v_gene: TRBV3-1/TRBV3-2
abundance: .
CDR3aa: CASSPSLSSYNEQFF
CDR3nt: TGTGCCAGCAGCCCTAGTTTGAGCTCCTACAATGAGCAGTTCTTC

j_gene: TRBJ1-1
d_gene: .
v_gene: TRBV19
abundance: .
CDR3aa: CASSILENTEAFF
CDR3nt: TGTGCCAGTAGTATCCTAGAGAACACTGAAGCTTTCTTT

j_gene: TRBJ2-7
d_gene: .
v_gene: TRBV12-3/TRBV12-4
abundance: once
CDR3aa: CASTGGYEQYF
CDR3nt: TGTGCCAGCACCGGAGGCTACGAGCAGTACTTC

j_gene: TRBJ1-1
d_gene: .
v_gene: TRBV19
abundance: .
CDR3aa: CASSIGRMSEAFF
CDR3nt: TGTGCCAGTAGTATAGGAAGAATGAGTGAAGCTTTCTTT

j_gene: TRBJ1-3
d_gene: .
v_gene: TRBV9
abundance: .
CDR3aa: CASSVNTGYSGNTIYF
CDR3nt: TGTGCCAGCAGCGTAAACACAGGGTACTCTGGAAACACCATATATTTT

j_gene: TRBJ1-1
d_gene: TRBD1
v_gene: TRBV18
abundance: .
CDR3aa: CASSPNRDSEAFF
CDR3nt: TGTGCCAGCTCACCTAACCGGGACAGTGAAGCTTTCTTT

j_gene: TRBJ1-5
d_gene: TRBD1
v_gene: TRBV6-2/TRBV6-3
abundance: .
CDR3aa: CASSYVSGGAYQPQHF
CDR3nt: TGTGCCAGCAGTTACGTCTCAGGGGGCGCGTACCAGCCCCAGCATTTT

j_gene: TRBJ1-1
d_gene: TRBD1
v_gene: TRBV2
abundance: .
CDR3aa: CASSRQGYTEAFF
CDR3nt: TGTGCCAGCAGCCGACAGGGCTACACTGAAGCTTTCTTT

j_gene: TRBJ1-2
d_gene: TRBD1
v_gene: TRBV4-2
abundance: .
CDR3aa: CASSQNPGQGLRTF
CDR3nt: TGTGCCAGCAGCCAGAATCCGGGACAGGGACTCCGCACCTTC

j_gene: TRBJ2-1
d_gene: TRBD2
v_gene: TRBV3-1/TRBV3-2
abundance: .
CDR3aa: CASSPRTSGSLNEQFF
CDR3nt: TGTGCCAGCAGTCCCCGGACTAGCGGGAGTCTTAATGAGCAGTTCTTC

j_gene: TRBJ1-2
d_gene: TRBD1
v_gene: TRBV11-2
abundance: .
CDR3aa: CASSLRQGYLVDGYTF
CDR3nt: TGTGCCAGCAGCTTAAGACAGGGGTATTTGGTAGATGGCTACACCTTC

j_gene: TRBJ2-7
d_gene: TRBD2
v_gene: TRBV5-1
abundance: .
CDR3aa: CASSDAGGGEQYF
CDR3nt: TGCGCCAGCAGCGATGCGGGGGGCGGCGAGCAGTACTTC

j_gene: TRBJ2-1
d_gene: .
v_gene: TRBV11-3
abundance: .
CDR3aa: CASSGVRPDEQFF
CDR3nt: TGTGCCAGCTCGGGGGTTAGGCCCGATGAGCAGTTCTTC

j_gene: TRBJ1-1
d_gene: TRBD1
v_gene: TRBV12-5
abundance: .
CDR3aa: CASGSWDSYVMNTEAFF
CDR3nt: TGTGCTAGTGGTTCGTGGGACAGCTATGTGATGAACACTGAAGCTTTCTTT

j_gene: TRBJ1-5
d_gene: .
v_gene: TRBV29-1
abundance: .
CDR3aa: CSVFKPQHF
CDR3nt: TGCAGCGTTTTTAAGCCCCAGCATTTT

j_gene: TRBJ1-5
d_gene: .
v_gene: TRBV5-1
abundance: .
CDR3aa: CASSSDGDPNQPQHF
CDR3nt: TGCGCCAGCAGCTCGGACGGGGATCCCAATCAGCCCCAGCATTTT

j_gene: TRBJ1-6
d_gene: .
v_gene: TRBV5-4
abundance: .
CDR3aa: CASSSGRRGGFDSPLHF
CDR3nt: TGTGCCAGCAGCTCCGGGAGAAGGGGAGGGTTTGATTCACCCCTCCACTTT

j_gene: TRBJ2-5
d_gene: TRBD2
v_gene: TRBV11-2
abundance: .
CDR3aa: CASSFSPGTRETQYF
CDR3nt: TGTGCCAGCAGCTTCTCTCCAGGGACTAGAGAGACCCAGTACTTC

j_gene: TRBJ2-5
d_gene: .
v_gene: TRBV10-3
abundance: .
CDR3aa: CAISFGRQETQYF
CDR3nt: TGTGCCATCAGTTTCGGCAGGCAAGAGACCCAGTACTTC

j_gene: TRBJ1-3
d_gene: .
v_gene: TRBV19
abundance: .
CDR3aa: CATGGTSGNTIYF
CDR3nt: TGTGCCACGGGGGGCACCTCTGGAAACACCATATATTTT

j_gene: TRBJ2-7
d_gene: .
v_gene: TRBV5-5
abundance: .
CDR3aa: CASSLVSGREYF
CDR3nt: TGTGCCAGCAGCTTGGTAAGCGGGCGGGAGTACTTC

j_gene: TRBJ1-2
d_gene: .
v_gene: TRBV5-5
abundance: .
CDR3aa: CASSLDFNYGYTF
CDR3nt: TGTGCCAGCAGCTTGGACTTTAACTATGGCTACACCTTC

j_gene: TRBJ1-2
d_gene: .
v_gene: TRBV2
abundance: .
CDR3aa: CASIGTRDFYGYTF
CDR3nt: TGTGCCAGCATAGGGACTCGGGACTTCTATGGCTACACCTTC

j_gene: TRBJ1-5
d_gene: .
v_gene: TRBV5-4
abundance: .
CDR3aa: CASSLDRAPGPQHF
CDR3nt: TGTGCCAGCAGCTTGGACAGGGCCCCCGGGCCCCAGCATTTT

j_gene: TRBJ1-2
d_gene: .
v_gene: TRBV2
abundance: once
CDR3aa: CASSEAQEGWSGYTF
CDR3nt: TGTGCCAGCAGTGAAGCGCAAGAGGGTTGGTCTGGCTACACCTTC

j_gene: TRBJ2-7
d_gene: TRBD1
v_gene: TRBV5-1
abundance: .
CDR3aa: CASSFGTGGPYEQYF
CDR3nt: TGCGCCAGCAGCTTCGGGACAGGGGGTCCCTACGAGCAGTACTTC

j_gene: TRBJ2-1
d_gene: TRBD1
v_gene: TRBV10-2
abundance: .
CDR3aa: CAIAGGRGSYNEQFF
CDR3nt: TGCGCCATCGCAGGGGGCAGGGGATCCTACAATGAGCAGTTCTTC

j_gene: TRBJ2-3
d_gene: TRBD1
v_gene: TRBV5-4
abundance: .
CDR3aa: CASSNGQGTTDTQYF
CDR3nt: TGTGCCAGCAGCAACGGACAGGGAACCACAGATACGCAGTATTTT

j_gene: TRBJ2-1
d_gene: TRBD2
v_gene: TRBV7-9
abundance: .
CDR3aa: CASSPQGLVSNEQFF
CDR3nt: TGTGCCAGCAGCCCTCAGGGACTAGTGTCCAATGAGCAGTTCTTC

j_gene: TRBJ1-2
d_gene: TRBD1
v_gene: TRBV10-2
abundance: .
CDR3aa: CASSDRGLDGYTF
CDR3nt: TGCGCCAGCAGTGACAGGGGGCTTGATGGCTACACCTTC

j_gene: TRBJ1-6
d_gene: TRBD1
v_gene: TRBV6-5
abundance: .
CDR3aa: CASRDRVTTPLHF
CDR3nt: TGTGCCAGCAGGGACAGGGTGACGACACCCCTCCACTTT

j_gene: TRBJ2-7
d_gene: TRBD2
v_gene: TRBV7-2
abundance: .
CDR3aa: CASSPSGNSYEQYF
CDR3nt: TGTGCCAGCAGCCCTAGCGGTAACTCCTACGAGCAGTACTTC

j_gene: TRBJ1-5
d_gene: .
v_gene: TRBV5-1
abundance: .
CDR3aa: CASSLGSGSQPQHF
CDR3nt: TGCGCCAGCAGCTTGGGGTCAGGCTCTCAGCCCCAGCATTTT

j_gene: TRBJ1-1
d_gene: .
v_gene: TRBV6-9
abundance: .
CDR3aa: CASSYGGLNTEAFF
CDR3nt: TGTGCCAGCAGTTATGGCGGGTTGAACACTGAAGCTTTCTTT

j_gene: TRBJ1-2
d_gene: TRBD1
v_gene: TRBV6-1
abundance: .
CDR3aa: CASSDQTGHGYTF
CDR3nt: TGTGCCAGCAGTGACCAGACAGGGCATGGCTACACCTTC

j_gene: TRBJ2-7
d_gene: .
v_gene: TRBV7-2
abundance: once
CDR3aa: CASSFRQETYEQYF
CDR3nt: TGTGCCAGCAGCTTCCGACAGGAGACCTACGAGCAGTACTTC

j_gene: TRBJ1-2
d_gene: .
v_gene: TRBV27
abundance: .
CDR3aa: CASSSHRDYGYTF
CDR3nt: TGTGCCAGCAGTTCACACCGGGACTATGGCTACACCTTC

j_gene: TRBJ2-3
d_gene: .
v_gene: TRBV5-4
abundance: .
CDR3aa: CASSLARPRADTQYF
CDR3nt: TGTGCCAGCAGCTTGGCCAGGCCGCGGGCAGATACGCAGTATTTT

j_gene: TRBJ1-5
d_gene: .
v_gene: TRBV28
abundance: .
CDR3aa: CASTVAPGRDQPQHF
CDR3nt: TGTGCCAGCACCGTGGCGCCCGGGAGGGATCAGCCCCAGCATTTT